The source of this TCR beta chain is a study of lymphopenia after photon versus proton radiotherapy (dated by TCRdb to the late 2010s). With regard to the full study: The study compared the immunological effects of photon versus proton radiation therapy in patients with gastrointestinal tumors who developed high-grade lymphopenia. A cohort of around 20 patients with gastrointestinal tumors who received either photon or proton therapy and subsequently developed lymphopenia was included. The study aimed to characterize how the two radiation modalities differ in their impact on the immune system. Results and caveats for the whole study, not just this receptor: After the lymphocyte count nadir, oligoclonal expansion, especially of CD8+ Temra cells, was observed in photon-treated repertoires, and the drop in diversity was driven by this expansion. The survival association was examined only in patients who died, and the authors described better survival with proton therapy as a possibility, not as a demonstrated result. Among patients across the cohort who died, overall survival time showed an inverse correlation with a larger post-nadir drop in TCR diversity. Proton-treated patients stayed relatively stable during treatment, while photon-treated patients lost naive T cells and TCR diversity and gained effector/memory populations.

Preparation of the library involved the immunoSEQ multiplex PCR assay. Alongside multiparametric flow cytometry, deep sequencing of rearranged TCR beta loci was used to profile the T cell repertoires. Entries here come from immuneACCESS through TCRdb and include only in-frame sequences with V and J called. Some clones fail to appear in such tables; in the studies checked, an unresolved V gene covers under half of the shortfall, and the cause of the remainder is unknown. Recorded for this sample are about 53,000 clones; about 83% of them occurred a single time. Jointly, the top ten make up less than 35% of the sample. V loses 6 bases of germline sequence and J loses 6 bases, and the interval between the two ends is 18 bases. The germline V gene sets CDR1 to MDHEN and CDR2 to SYDVKM. Its CDR3 holds 14 amino acids, cysteine through phenylalanine. The only DNA kept is the CDR3, 42 bases in frame from the first base.

With respect to this clone: This receptor's antigen is unknown. No much larger clone is present one base from it, and per-base qualities are unavailable.

The sequence derives from a man in his forties or fifties with gastric cancer. The receptor chain draws on TRBV28 and TRBJ2-7; TRBD2 is a possible D gene, resting on 6 matching bases. Sequenced material: peripheral blood, taken from a patient treated with photon-based radiotherapy. The sequenced DNA: TGTGCCAGCAGGGGGACTGGGCTGTTAGGCGAGCAGTACTTC. This translates into CASRGTGLLGEQYF.